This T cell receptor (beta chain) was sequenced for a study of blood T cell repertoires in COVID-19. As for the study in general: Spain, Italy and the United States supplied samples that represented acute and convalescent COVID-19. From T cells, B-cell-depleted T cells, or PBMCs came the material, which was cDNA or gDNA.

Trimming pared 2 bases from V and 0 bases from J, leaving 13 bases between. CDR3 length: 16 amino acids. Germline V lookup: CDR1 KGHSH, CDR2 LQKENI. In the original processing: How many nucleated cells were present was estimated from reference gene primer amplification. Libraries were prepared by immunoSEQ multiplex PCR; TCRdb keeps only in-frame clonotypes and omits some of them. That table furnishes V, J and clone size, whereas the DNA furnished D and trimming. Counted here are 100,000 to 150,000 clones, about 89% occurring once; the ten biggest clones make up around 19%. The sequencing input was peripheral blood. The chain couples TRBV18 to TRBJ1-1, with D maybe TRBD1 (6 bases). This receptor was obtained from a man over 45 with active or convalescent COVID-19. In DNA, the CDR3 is TGTGCCAGCTCACCAGGATGGACAGCCCTGAACACTGAAGCTTTCTTT. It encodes CASSPGWTALNTEAFF.